This T cell receptor (beta chain) came from a study of T cells after yellow fever vaccination. MiXCR, run by TCRdb on the 5' RACE reads, gives a single entry per CDR3 protein. The sample has over 65,000 distinct CDR3 sequences; 10% to 15% are singletons. The CDR3 contains 15 residues. V shed 5 bases, J shed 5 bases, and the junction held 9 bases outside the gene matches. Study conclusions and caveats: Weaker, the secondary response had a peak occurring faster, on day 5 versus 15. Reappearing after the booster were most of the clones from primary vaccination (roughly 96% CD4, 88% CD8).

The genes are TRBV12-3 or TRBV12-4 and TRBJ2-3, with TRBD2 identical over 8 bases. The source was CD8+ T cells not binding an NS4B(214-222) dextramer, sorted from PBMCs, collected roughly 23 days after the first yellow fever vaccination. The TCR was taken from a man younger than 35 who received the YFV17D yellow fever vaccine. The CDR3 spells CASSLDGRAVDTQYF. The DNA for the CDR3 is TGTGCCAGCAGTCTGGACGGGAGGGCGGTAGATACGCAGTATTTT.